The clone carrying this T cell receptor (beta chain) occurred many times. Its antigen is undetermined. The sample originates from a study of T cell repertoires in cytomegalovirus infection. Turning to the study itself: CMV infection together with matching HLA type was indicated by public TCR beta signatures.

TCRdb called the reads again in MiXCR, with one record for every CDR3 protein. In the table there are under 250,000 distinct CDR3 sequences, 6% to 8% of which are singletons. Study conclusions and caveats: Cumulative frequency of public TCR beta families picked out carriers of CMV plus the relevant HLA. CMV-specific TCR beta clonotypes restricted by HLA-C were the ones dominating the ex vivo response.

The CDR3 has 15 amino acids. Germline CDR1 SGHTA, CDR2 FQGNSA. Trimming removed 5 bases from V and 0 bases from J, with 13 bases in between. The chain carries TRBV7-2 and TRBJ1-1; D not certain. Material for sequencing was PBMCs. The TCR originated in a human donor in good health (CMV status not recorded). Some clones in this sample may be carry-over from other donors' samples. CDR3 sequence reads: CASSPRPRMNTEAFF. CDR3 DNA: TGTGCCAGCAGCCCCCGGCCTCGGATGAACACTGAAGCTTTCTTT.